The source of this T cell receptor (beta chain) is a study of human T cells and chemical hapten exposure. In its sample, this clonotype was seen a few times. Time point given: patch test 2, 6 weeks after DPC sensitization. Described treatment: therapeutic diphenylcyclopropenone sensitization with weekly scalp DPC. One entry per CDR3 protein, called by TCRdb with MiXCR from the RACE reads. The sample records 140,000 or so distinct CDR3 sequences, 10% to 15% being singletons. The ends lost 2 bases at V and 7 bases at J; junction bases unmatched: 4. CDR3 length equals 13 residues. Germline lookup yields CDR1 DFQATT and CDR2 SNEGSKA (reference sequence).

Sequencing used whole blood, obtained in connection with sensitization to the hapten diphenylcyclopropenone (DPC). The chain joins TRBV20-1 to TRBJ1-5, with 8 bases matching TRBD1. The sequence was obtained from a woman aged 45 to 65 with alopecia areata. Some clones in this sample may be carry-over from other donors' samples. CDR3 protein: CSARTGGIQPQHF. The CDR3 DNA follows: TGCAGTGCTAGAACAGGGGGAATCCAGCCCCAGCATTTT.